This T cell receptor beta chain was captured by sequencing in a study of a mutant IDH1 vaccine in newly diagnosed glioma. At the level of the study: Vaccination began 4-6 weeks post radiotherapy alone, or with temozolomide cycles. Sex distribution of treated patients was about 62% male and about 40% female; mean age was 40.4 years.

The sample's time point: week 47, end of study. The vaccine gave 300 ug of a 20-mer mutant IDH1 peptide subcutaneously per dose. This CDR3 region has 12 residues. Trimming left V 5 bases short and J 6 bases short, with 10 bases between. The germline V gene has CDR1 MNHEY and CDR2 SVGAGI. TCRdb keeps only in-frame clones here, not all; method: immunoSEQ multiplex PCR. The table records about 36,000 clones, over 70% of them present only once. Points on this clone: Its target is unknown.

This chain uses TRBV6-5 with TRBJ1-2; unclear D gene. The sample in question was PBMCs, obtained from a glioma patient whose treatment included an IDH1 peptide vaccine. This receptor was obtained from a man aged 40-55 years with glioma. The CDR3 coding sequence is TGTGCCAGCAGTGGTGGGTCACATGGCTACACCTTC. This encodes CASSGGSHGYTF.